These 8 T cell receptor beta chains originate from one sample sequenced in a study of beta chain features in type 1 diabetes. Whole-study results and caveats: The study found moderately but significantly shorter TCRB CDR3s in all four CD4+ subsets of Type 1 diabetes patients.

These receptors' targets are unknown. Reverse transcription of all isolated RNA meant that expressed TCRB transcripts were sequenced. TCRdb's copy holds only in-frame clones and misses some; the assay was immunoSEQ multiplex PCR. The table has some 290,000 clones, roughly 13% seen once; the top ten hold 0.015% to 0.02%. The sequenced material came from naive CD4+ T cells from blood. The receptors come from a man between 25 and 39 years old with type 1 diabetes.

The J gene is TRBJ2-2, the V gene TRBV19; 10 bases map to TRBD2. Losses at the gene ends were 6 bases for V and 0 bases for J; bases not matched to a gene: 13. Germline assignment: CDR1 LNHDA and CDR2 SQIVND (reference sequence). This CDR3 is 19 amino acids long. DNA of the CDR3: TGTGCCAGTAGCCCGGCTAGCGGGAGTATCCTCGCGAACACCGGGGAGCTGTTTTTT. Its protein product is CASSPASGSILANTGELFF.

About this clone itself: Other DNA sequences in this sample translate to the same CDR3. The chain joins TRBV7-3 to TRBJ2-1, with no clear D. This CDR3 region has 13 residues. Per the germline V gene, CDR1 is SGHTA and CDR2 is FQGTGA. Trimming removed 5 bases from V and 1 base from J, with 6 bases in between. In DNA form, the CDR3 reads TGTGCCAGCAGCCCCGGGTCCTACAATGAGCAGTTCTTC. Translation: CASSPGSYNEQFF.

CDR3 in DNA: TGTGCCAGCAGCCGCCCCGCTAGCGGGAGGGTCAATGAGCAGTTCTTC. Protein: CASSRPASGRVNEQFF. This chain joins TRBV28 and TRBJ2-1; the match to TRBD2 covers 12 bases. The germline V gene has CDR1 MDHEN and CDR2 SYDVKM. CDR3 length equals 16 residues. V lost 6 bases, J lost 6 bases, and 9 bases stayed unmatched.

V gene TRBV6-5 combines with J gene TRBJ2-7; 12 bases are a match to TRBD2. The germline CDR1 and CDR2 sequences are MNHEY and SVGAGI. The CDR3 covers 15 residues. V gave up 3 bases and J gave up 7 bases; unmatched junction bases: 7. CDR3 loop: CASSYASGRAREQYF. The CDR3 nucleotides read TGTGCCAGCAGTTATGCTAGCGGGAGGGCTCGGGAGCAGTACTTC.

This chain uses TRBV7-2 with TRBJ2-7; 15 bases match TRBD2. From germline, CDR1 is SGHTA and CDR2 FQGNSA. The V segment lost 5 bases and the J segment 3 bases; nucleotides outside the gene matches: 8. The CDR3 totals 17 residues. DNA of the CDR3: TGTGCCAGCAGCCGCCGGACTAGCGGGAGGGTGCTCTACGAGCAGTACTTC. As protein: CASSRRTSGRVLYEQYF.

In its sample, this clone was seen a few times. This chain links TRBV5-1 with TRBJ2-3; D possibly corresponds to TRBD2 (5 bases). Germline CDR1 and CDR2: SGHRS and YFSETQ. Deletions cut 4 bases from V and 7 bases from J, with 22 bases between. The CDR3 extends over 16 amino acids. CDR3 in amino acids: CASSTSTSALGNTQYF. The CDR3 bases are TGCGCCAGCAGCACTTCAACTAGTGCCCTTGGGAATACGCAGTATTTT.

This clone occurred a few times. The J gene is TRBJ1-1, the V gene TRBV7-9; 8 nucleotides agree with TRBD1. The germline V gene encodes CDR1 SEHNR and CDR2 FQNEAQ (reference sequence). The V and J ends lost 2 bases and 1 base, in that order; junction bases with no gene match: 9. This CDR3 comprises 17 residues. The CDR3 reads CASSLRGRTGKNTEAFF. Here the CDR3 DNA reads TGTGCCAGCAGCTTAAGGGGACGGACAGGGAAGAACACTGAAGCTTTCTTT.

The rearrangement links TRBV7-9 to TRBJ2-3; D remains unclear. Germline CDR1 is SEHNR and CDR2 is FQNEAQ (reference sequence). The V and J ends lost 2 bases and 5 bases respectively, with 11 bases between them. CDR3 length: 14 residues. The CDR3 protein is CASSLSQTVDTQYF. In nucleotides, the CDR3 is TGTGCCAGCAGCTTATCCCAAACGGTAGATACGCAGTATTTT.